A single sample gave rise to the 14 T cell receptor beta chains below, sequenced in a study of T-cell memory formation after mild COVID-19. One entry per CDR3 protein, called by TCRdb with MiXCR from the 5' RACE reads. The table lists about 310,000 distinct CDR3 sequences, approximately 15% of them singletons. Material for sequencing was PBMCs or a T cell subset sorted from them (not recorded which). The source of these receptors is a man in his late teens or twenties who had mild COVID-19 (a few samples of this study predate the infection). Cell type and time point are not known.

This clonotype was recorded a few times. The chain is built from TRBV6-2 or TRBV6-3 and TRBJ2-7; D may correspond to TRBD1 or TRBD2 (5 bases each). Germline CDR1 is MNHEY and CDR2 is SVGEGT. With 6 bases removed from V and 2 bases from J, the gap between germline ends came to 17 bases. This CDR3 is built from 15 residues. The CDR3 is CASRPHRDRAYEQYV. DNA for the CDR3: TGTGCCAGCAGACCCCACCGGGACCGAGCCTACGAGCAGTACGTC.

This clonotype has only a few counts. The chain uses TRBV29-1 and TRBJ1-2; D gene unclear. Trimming pared 7 bases from V and 1 base from J, leaving 16 bases between. This CDR3 is built from 14 residues. The germline CDR1 and CDR2 sequences are SQVTM and ANQGSEA. Here the CDR3 DNA reads TGCAGCGCCGTGGTGGCAGCCAATAACTATGGCTACACCTTC. This gives the protein CSAVVAANNYGYTF. Variable domain in full (rest from reference TRBV29-1 and TRBJ1-2): SAVISQKPSRDICQRGTSLTIQCQVDSQVTMMFWYRQQPGQSLTLIATANQGSEATYESGFVIDKFPISRPNLTFSTLTVSNMSPEDSSIYLCSAVVAANNYGYTFGSGTRLTVV.

This clonotype showed up just a few times. The genes are TRBV6-2 or TRBV6-3 and TRBJ1-1, with D perhaps TRBD1 (6 bases). From germline, CDR1 is MNHEY and CDR2 SVGEGT. This CDR3 spans 17 amino acids. V was cut by 0 bases and J by 0 bases, with 14 bases left in between. This CDR3 reads CASSYSSGGAVNTEAFF. The CDR3, as DNA: TGTGCCAGCAGTTACTCGAGTGGGGGCGCGGTGAACACTGAAGCTTTCTTT.

The V gene is TRBV7-2, the J gene TRBJ1-2; 8 positions match TRBD1. CDR3 size: 18 residues. Losses at the gene ends were 9 bases for V and 4 bases for J; bases not matched to a gene: 22. CDR1 SGHTA and CDR2 FQGNSA come from the germline V gene. Here the CDR3 reads CASRPTWGQDRAGYGYTF. In DNA, the CDR3 is TGTGCCAGTCGACCTACCTGGGGACAGGATCGAGCGGGCTATGGCTACACCTTC.

This chain joins TRBV20-1 and TRBJ2-3; D is unresolved. V was pared by 3 bases and J by 2 bases, with 9 bases between. The CDR3 sequence is 13 residues long. Germline V CDR1 and CDR2: DFQATT, SNEGSKA (reference sequence). CDR3 sequence reads: CSARATHTDTQYF. CDR3 DNA sequence: TGCAGTGCTAGGGCTACACACACAGATACGCAGTATTTT.

This clonotype was seen a handful of times. This chain links TRBV7-2 with TRBJ2-5; maybe TRBD1 (5 bases). The CDR3 extends over 15 amino acids. Germline CDR1 SGHTA, CDR2 FQGNSA. Trimming pared 5 bases from V and 1 base from J, leaving 14 bases between. CDR3: CASSPMAGAQETQYF. CDR3 nucleotides: TGTGCCAGCAGCCCGATGGCTGGGGCCCAAGAGACCCAGTACTTC.

The table lists this clonotype with a few counts. The chain recombines TRBV5-1 with TRBJ1-6, with D possibly TRBD1 on 6 matching bases. Germline V gene lookup returns CDR1 SGHRS and CDR2 YFSETQ. The CDR3 loop spans 16 amino acids. V lost 0 bases and J 9 bases, leaving 16 bases between the germline ends. CDR3 sequence: CASSLAGQKNSSPLHF. The CDR3 coding sequence is TGCGCCAGCAGCTTGGCCGGACAGAAAAATAGTTCACCCCTCCACTTT.

The V and J genes are TRBV20-1 and TRBJ2-3; D is uncertain. The CDR3 is made up of 13 amino acids. The germline V gene has CDR1 DFQATT and CDR2 SNEGSKA (reference sequence). V lost 6 bases to trimming and J lost 2 bases, with 12 bases between them. The DNA of the CDR3 is TGCAGTGCCAAAAGGACGGACACAGATACGCAGTATTTT. It is translated as CSAKRTDTDTQYF.

In its sample, this clonotype was seen a few times. The chain is built from TRBV4-1 and TRBJ1-5, with TRBD1 matching over 8 bases. Per the germline V gene, CDR1 is MGHRA and CDR2 is YSYEKL. J gave up 2 bases and V 1 base, and 10 bases lay outside the gene matches. This CDR3 comprises 18 residues. The chain's CDR3 is CASSQVGGRGLGNQPQHF. The CDR3 DNA reads as TGCGCCAGCAGCCAAGTGGGAGGCAGGGGGCTAGGCAATCAGCCCCAGCATTTT.

This clonotype showed up just a few times. The J gene is TRBJ2-1, the V gene TRBV7-8; D may correspond to TRBD1 or TRBD2 (6 bases each). This CDR3 region has 15 residues. Germline-derived CDR1 and CDR2 are SGHVS and FQNEAQ. Trimming pared 0 bases from V and 4 bases from J, leaving 10 bases between. The CDR3 here is CASSLAGGRYNEQFF. The CDR3 nucleotides read TGTGCCAGCAGCTTAGCGGGGGGCCGTTACAATGAGCAGTTCTTC.

This clonotype was recorded at least ten times. V and J are TRBV20-1 and TRBJ1-1; unclear D gene. Germline values: CDR1 DFQATT, CDR2 SNEGSKA (reference sequence). The V end was cut by 3 bases, the J end by 1 base, with 12 bases between. The CDR3 spans 14 residues. The CDR3 spells CSASKPTTNTEAFF. CDR3 in DNA: TGCAGTGCTAGCAAGCCCACCACGAACACTGAAGCTTTCTTT.

The chain carries TRBV5-6 and TRBJ2-3; D is ambiguous. Germline V CDR1 and CDR2: SGHDT, YYEEEE. The V end was cut by 4 bases, the J end by 1 base, with 4 bases between. The length of the CDR3 is 12 residues. CDR3 nucleotides: TGTGCCAGCAGCGACCGCACAGATACGCAGTATTTT. It specifies CASSDRTDTQYF.

The chain uses TRBV5-1 and TRBJ1-1; possible D gene TRBD1, 5 bases. Germline V gene data show CDR1 as SGHRS and CDR2 as YFSETQ. Trimming cost V 4 bases and J 11 bases, with 18 bases left between them. The CDR3 length is 13 residues. CDR3 region: CASSLEGVEDAFF. The CDR3 region has the DNA TGCGCCAGCAGCCTGGAAGGGGTGGAGGATGCTTTCTTT.

This chain joins TRBV7-2 and TRBJ2-1, with TRBD1 matching 7 bases. Germline V lookup: CDR1 SGHTA, CDR2 FQGNSA. V was clipped by 4 bases and J by 5 bases; unmatched bases: 11. The CDR3 runs 16 residues. The CDR3 protein is CASSSYRGPLDNEQFF. The DNA for the CDR3 is TGTGCCAGCAGCTCATACAGGGGACCTTTGGACAATGAGCAGTTCTTC.